What follows is one T cell receptor beta chain and its context. This sample is part of a study of T cell responses to AZD1222 COVID-19 vaccine. Method: immunoSEQ multiplex PCR; TCRdb's copy keeps in-frame clones and lacks some. The sample has under 140,000 clones, about nine tenths seen once. The CDR3 loop spans 16 amino acids. The V gene end was trimmed by 1 base and the J gene end by 5 bases; junction bases not matched to a gene: 6. Germline V gene sequence: CDR1 KGHSH, CDR2 LQKENI. Sequenced material: peripheral blood, taken on day 0 of AZD1222 vaccination. The V and J genes are TRBV18 and TRBJ2-2, with TRBD2 matching over 8 bases. This TCR was sampled from an adult in good health. For the CDR3, the DNA is TGTGCCAGCTCACCACGGGCTAGCGGGTATACCGGGGAGCTGTTTTTT. It is translated as CASSPRASGYTGELFF.